The 15 T cell receptor beta chains presented below share a single source sample, sequenced in a study of T cell changes during pregnancy in multiple sclerosis. Clones were read by immunoSEQ multiplex PCR, and TCRdb kept only the in-frame ones, dropping some. The table lists 70,000 to 95,000 clones, 85% to 95% of them singletons. The input for sequencing was CD4+ T cells from peripheral blood mononuclear cells, taken in the second trimester of pregnancy. These receptors were collected from a female donor with multiple sclerosis, enrolled in a pregnancy study.

This chain links TRBV19 with TRBJ1-6; TRBD1 aligns across 7 bases. This CDR3 has 14 residues. Per the germline V gene, CDR1 is LNHDA and CDR2 is SQIVND (reference sequence). V trimming: 4 bases; J trimming: 7 bases; junction bases outside the gene matches: 4. CDR3 residues: CASSTSGQNSPLHF. The CDR3, as DNA: TGTGCCAGTAGTACCTCGGGACAGAATTCACCCCTCCACTTT. The whole variable domain, filled in from reference TRBV19 and TRBJ1-6, reads DGGITQSPKYLFRKEGQNVTLSCEQNLNHDAMYWYRQDPGQGLRLIYYSQIVNDFQKGDIAEGYSVSREKKESFPLTVTSAQKNPTAFYLCASSTSGQNSPLHFGNGTRLTVT.

This chain uses TRBV5-1 with TRBJ1-2; perhaps TRBD1 as D (5 bases). The CDR3 covers 17 residues. V lost 2 bases to trimming and J lost 5 bases, with 22 bases between them. In germline, CDR1 is SGHRS, CDR2 YFSETQ. In DNA, the CDR3 is TGCGCCAGCAGCTTTTTCTCCGACAGCCCGTCTTTTTATGGCTACACCTTC. Translated, it gives CASSFFSDSPSFYGYTF. The whole variable domain, remainder taken from reference TRBV5-1 and TRBJ1-2, is KAGVTQTPRYLIKTRGQQVTLSCSPISGHRSVSWYQQTPGQGLQFLFEYFSETQRNKGNFPGRFSGRQFSNSRSEMNVSTLELGDSALYLCASSFFSDSPSFYGYTFGSGTRLTVV.

The chain is built from TRBV14 and TRBJ2-7, with D tentatively TRBD1 (6 bases). Trimming removed 1 base at V and 2 bases at J, with 21 bases between. CDR3 length: 18 amino acids. Germline CDR1 reads SGHDN; CDR2 reads FVKESK. CDR3 DNA sequence: TGTGCCAGCAGCCAAGCCCACACGTTTTCAGGGGTCACCTACGAGCAGTACTTC. Protein product: CASSQAHTFSGVTYEQYF.

The chain combines TRBV18 with TRBJ1-3; no reliable D call. Germline CDR1 is KGHSH and CDR2 is LQKENI. This CDR3 is built from 16 residues. Trimming took 1 base from V and 0 from J, leaving 10 bases between them. The CDR3 DNA is TGTGCCAGCTCACCACTTGAGACATACTCTGGAAACACCATATATTTT. It translates to CASSPLETYSGNTIYF.

The gene calls are TRBV28 and TRBJ1-2, with 8 bases aligning to TRBD1. Looked up from germline, CDR1 is MDHEN and CDR2 is SYDVKM. Trimming took 8 bases from V and 0 from J; bases not matched to a gene: 5. The CDR3 is 14 amino acids. The CDR3 loop is CASARTGPNYGYTF. DNA of the CDR3: TGTGCCAGCGCCCGGACAGGGCCTAACTATGGCTACACCTTC.

V and J are TRBV7-9 and TRBJ2-7; TRBD2 might be the D (5 bases). CDR3 length equals 15 residues. V was cut by 3 bases and J by 1 base, with 13 bases left in between. Per germline, CDR1 SEHNR and CDR2 FQNEAQ (reference sequence). The CDR3 DNA reads TGTGCCAGCAGCTTTTCGGTTAGAGGGTCCTACGAGCAGTACTTC. Translating gives CASSFSVRGSYEQYF.

The V and J genes are TRBV20-1 and TRBJ1-2; D ambiguous. The CDR3 loop spans 9 amino acids. Trimming left V 7 bases short and J 6 bases short, with 6 bases between. Germline V gene sequence: CDR1 DFQATT, CDR2 SNEGSKA (reference sequence). The CDR3 protein is CSEEDGYTF. DNA for the CDR3: TGCAGTGAAGAGGATGGCTACACCTTC.

V usage is TRBV6-1 and J usage is TRBJ1-1, with TRBD1 identical over 7 bases. The germline CDR1 and CDR2 sequences are MNHNS and SASEGT. With V trimmed by 6 bases and J by 6 bases, 13 bases remained unmatched. The CDR3 is made up of 15 amino acids. The chain's CDR3 is CASRHPHRGRAEAFF. Written as DNA, the CDR3 is TGTGCCAGCAGGCACCCGCACAGGGGAAGGGCTGAAGCTTTCTTT.

The J gene is TRBJ1-6, the V gene TRBV10-3; 11 bases map to TRBD1. CDR1 is ENHRY, CDR2 SYGVKD, per germline. V lost 7 bases, J lost 8 bases, and 4 bases stayed unmatched. CDR3 length equals 14 residues. The CDR3 region is CAINKGQGDSPLHF. The CDR3 nucleotides are TGTGCCATCAACAAGGGACAGGGGGATTCACCCCTCCACTTT.

The V call is TRBV28, the J call TRBJ1-5, with D possibly being TRBD1 (6 bases). This CDR3 spans 15 amino acids. Germline-derived CDR1 and CDR2 are MDHEN and SYDVKM. V was clipped by 6 bases and J by 1 base, with 13 bases between them. The CDR3 region has the DNA TGTGCCAGCAGAACAACAGGGTCAAGCAATCAGCCCCAGCATTTT. Amino acid sequence: CASRTTGSSNQPQHF.

The gene calls are TRBV30 and TRBJ1-2; 9 nucleotides match TRBD1. The germline CDR1 and CDR2 sequences are GTSNPN and SVGIG (reference sequence). The CDR3 has 16 amino acids. Trimming cost V 1 base and J 7 bases; bases outside gene matches: 13. The CDR3 sequence: CAWSARSGQGIGGYTF. The CDR3 region has the DNA TGTGCCTGGAGTGCAAGATCGGGACAGGGTATCGGTGGCTACACCTTC.

The chain carries TRBV19 and TRBJ2-5, with D possibly TRBD1 on 5 matching bases. CDR3 length equals 13 residues. Per germline, CDR1 LNHDA and CDR2 SQIVND (reference sequence). V lost 7 bases, J lost 0 bases, and 9 bases lay in between. CDR3 in DNA: TGTGCCAGTACCCAGGGTAACCAAGAGACCCAGTACTTC. Its protein is CASTQGNQETQYF.

The chain combines TRBV19 with TRBJ1-1, with D maybe TRBD1 (6 bases). CDR1 is LNHDA, CDR2 SQIVND, per germline (reference sequence). The V gene lost 5 bases and the J gene lost 11 bases, with 15 bases spanning the gap. There are 12 residues in the CDR3. CDR3 sequence: CASSSRDIYAFF. The DNA of the CDR3 is TGTGCCAGTAGTTCCAGGGACATTTATGCTTTCTTT.

The chain recombines TRBV18 with TRBJ1-1; D gene ambiguous. Germline V gene data show CDR1 as KGHSH and CDR2 as LQKENI. Trimming stripped 3 bases from V and 3 bases from J, with 17 bases between. CDR3 size: 16 residues. The CDR3 here is CASSPLPIGRDTEAFF. DNA for the CDR3: TGTGCCAGCTCACCTCTACCGATAGGGCGGGACACTGAAGCTTTCTTT.

V and J are TRBV7-3 and TRBJ2-2; TRBD1 might be the D (6 bases). The CDR3 covers 18 residues. From germline, CDR1 is SGHTA and CDR2 FQGTGA. V lost 5 bases, J lost 4 bases, and 23 bases lay in between. DNA for the CDR3: TGTGCCAGCAGCCCAGCTTCCGGGACAAAAAAGAGCACCGGGGAGCTGTTTTTT. Translating gives CASSPASGTKKSTGELFF.